This is a list of T cell receptor beta chains from one sample in a study of blood T cell repertoires in COVID-19. Method: immunoSEQ multiplex PCR; TCRdb's copy keeps in-frame clones and lacks some. The sample contains about 70,000 clones, 65% to 90% of which appear only once. Sequenced input: peripheral blood. The receptors derive from a man older than 75 with acute or convalescent COVID-19. Both conserved end residues are part of each CDR3. Fields, in order: clone size, V gene, J gene, D gene, CDR3 protein, CDR3 DNA. A D gene is named only where the DNA matches it firmly. Clone size appears in some rows only: once, few, many, or a class for an expanded clone.

clone size: -
V gene: TRBV2
J gene: TRBJ2-1
D gene: TRBD2
CDR3 protein: CASRPGTSWPNEQFF
CDR3 DNA: TGTGCCAGCAGACCCGGGACTAGCTGGCCCAATGAGCAGTTCTTC

clone size: -
V gene: TRBV18
J gene: TRBJ1-2
D gene: -
CDR3 protein: CASSLDTYSYTF
CDR3 DNA: TGTGCCAGCTCACTAGACACCTACAGCTACACCTTC

clone size: once
V gene: TRBV9
J gene: TRBJ2-1
D gene: TRBD2
CDR3 protein: CASSGSGKTYNEQFF
CDR3 DNA: TGTGCCAGCAGCGGTAGCGGGAAGACTTACAATGAGCAGTTCTTC

clone size: -
V gene: TRBV5-6
J gene: TRBJ1-6
D gene: TRBD1
CDR3 protein: CASSGPAGGSPLHF
CDR3 DNA: TGTGCCAGCAGCGGGCCTGCAGGGGGTTCACCCCTCCACTTT

clone size: -
V gene: TRBV19
J gene: TRBJ2-5
D gene: -
CDR3 protein: CASSPASAGLETQYF
CDR3 DNA: TGTGCCAGTAGTCCAGCCTCCGCGGGATTGGAGACCCAGTACTTC

clone size: -
V gene: TRBV6-4
J gene: TRBJ2-5
D gene: TRBD2
CDR3 protein: CATRTGTMYF
CDR3 DNA: TGTGCCACCCGAACCGGGACTATGTACTTC

clone size: -
V gene: TRBV24-1
J gene: TRBJ1-2
D gene: TRBD1
CDR3 protein: CATSDADRYGYTF
CDR3 DNA: TGTGCCACCAGTGACGCGGACAGGTATGGCTACACCTTC

clone size: -
V gene: TRBV27
J gene: TRBJ1-6
D gene: -
CDR3 protein: CASSFGRVANSPLHF
CDR3 DNA: TGTGCCAGCAGTTTCGGCAGGGTTGCTAATTCACCCCTCCACTTT

clone size: -
V gene: TRBV12-5
J gene: TRBJ1-3
D gene: -
CDR3 protein: CASGSRAYSGNTIYF
CDR3 DNA: TGTGCTAGTGGTAGCAGGGCGTACTCTGGAAACACCATATATTTT

clone size: -
V gene: TRBV11-3
J gene: TRBJ2-4
D gene: TRBD1
CDR3 protein: CASSLEHRGAKNIQYF
CDR3 DNA: TGTGCCAGCAGCTTAGAGCACAGGGGGGCCAAAAACATTCAGTACTTC

clone size: few
V gene: TRBV27
J gene: TRBJ1-5
D gene: TRBD1
CDR3 protein: CASSTDRGDQPQHF
CDR3 DNA: TGTGCCAGCAGCACCGACAGGGGGGATCAGCCCCAGCATTTT

clone size: once
V gene: TRBV24-1
J gene: TRBJ1-6
D gene: -
CDR3 protein: CATSDGHYNSPLHF
CDR3 DNA: TGTGCCACCAGTGACGGACACTATAATTCACCCCTCCACTTT

clone size: few
V gene: TRBV28
J gene: TRBJ2-5
D gene: TRBD1
CDR3 protein: CASTQDRAETQYF
CDR3 DNA: TGTGCCAGCACCCAGGACAGGGCAGAGACCCAGTACTTC

clone size: few
V gene: TRBV19
J gene: TRBJ1-1
D gene: -
CDR3 protein: CASSIGGGSNTEAFF
CDR3 DNA: TGTGCCAGTAGTATAGGGGGGGGCTCGAACACTGAAGCTTTCTTT

clone size: -
V gene: TRBV7-2
J gene: TRBJ2-2
D gene: TRBD2
CDR3 protein: CASSSGVAGDFIAGELFF
CDR3 DNA: TGTGCCAGCAGCTCAGGGGTAGCGGGAGACTTTATCGCCGGGGAGCTGTTTTTT

clone size: once
V gene: TRBV5-6
J gene: TRBJ2-7
D gene: -
CDR3 protein: CASRADRTSSYEQYF
CDR3 DNA: TGTGCCAGCAGGGCTGACAGGACTTCCTCCTACGAGCAGTACTTC

clone size: -
V gene: TRBV9
J gene: TRBJ2-7
D gene: TRBD1
CDR3 protein: CASSVEGTGGFDEQYF
CDR3 DNA: TGTGCCAGCAGCGTAGAGGGGACAGGGGGCTTCGACGAGCAGTACTTC

clone size: -
V gene: TRBV5-1
J gene: TRBJ2-4
D gene: TRBD1
CDR3 protein: CASSFTTGGENIQYF
CDR3 DNA: TGCGCCAGCAGCTTTACGACAGGGGGGGAAAACATTCAGTACTTC

clone size: -
V gene: TRBV4-3
J gene: TRBJ1-2
D gene: -
CDR3 protein: CASSQDPGLVRSGYTF
CDR3 DNA: TGCGCCAGCAGCCAAGATCCTGGGCTGGTTCGGTCTGGCTACACCTTC

clone size: -
V gene: TRBV7-9
J gene: TRBJ1-2
D gene: -
CDR3 protein: CASSDRLGFVAHYGYTF
CDR3 DNA: TGTGCCAGCAGCGACAGGTTGGGCTTCGTAGCACACTATGGCTACACCTTC

clone size: -
V gene: TRBV5-8
J gene: TRBJ2-7
D gene: TRBD2
CDR3 protein: CASSFPGGTSEQYF
CDR3 DNA: TGTGCCAGCAGCTTTCCGGGGGGGACTTCCGAGCAGTACTTC

clone size: -
V gene: TRBV11-2
J gene: TRBJ2-1
D gene: -
CDR3 protein: CASSLNRLYNEQFF
CDR3 DNA: TGTGCCAGCAGCTTAAACAGATTATACAATGAGCAGTTCTTC

clone size: -
V gene: TRBV7-2
J gene: TRBJ2-2
D gene: -
CDR3 protein: CASSLSASRNTGELFF
CDR3 DNA: TGTGCCAGCAGCTTATCAGCTAGCAGGAACACCGGGGAGCTGTTTTTT

clone size: -
V gene: TRBV13
J gene: TRBJ1-2
D gene: TRBD1
CDR3 protein: CASSLGQGMHYGYTF
CDR3 DNA: TGTGCCAGCAGCTTAGGACAGGGGATGCACTATGGCTACACCTTC

clone size: -
V gene: TRBV7-8
J gene: TRBJ1-3
D gene: TRBD1
CDR3 protein: CASSIGQGRDRNTIYF
CDR3 DNA: TGTGCCAGCAGCATCGGACAGGGAAGGGACAGAAACACCATATATTTT

clone size: -
V gene: TRBV20-1
J gene: TRBJ2-1
D gene: -
CDR3 protein: CSAEQRSEQFF
CDR3 DNA: TGCAGTGCCGAACAGAGAAGTGAGCAGTTCTTC

clone size: once
V gene: TRBV10-3
J gene: TRBJ2-4
D gene: -
CDR3 protein: CAISDPRGNIQYF
CDR3 DNA: TGTGCCATCAGTGACCCCCGGGGAAACATTCAGTACTTC

clone size: -
V gene: TRBV30
J gene: TRBJ1-2
D gene: -
CDR3 protein: CAWSAQGSYGYTF
CDR3 DNA: TGTGCCTGGAGTGCCCAGGGAAGCTATGGCTACACCTTC

clone size: -
V gene: TRBV7-2
J gene: TRBJ2-2
D gene: -
CDR3 protein: CASSGRTANTGELFF
CDR3 DNA: TGTGCCAGCAGCGGCAGGACAGCTAACACCGGGGAGCTGTTTTTT

clone size: -
V gene: TRBV10-1
J gene: TRBJ2-1
D gene: TRBD2
CDR3 protein: CATAQGLAGVDEQFF
CDR3 DNA: TGCGCCACCGCCCAGGGACTAGCGGGAGTTGATGAGCAGTTCTTC

clone size: -
V gene: TRBV5-1
J gene: TRBJ1-3
D gene: -
CDR3 protein: CASSLAGAGNTIYF
CDR3 DNA: TGCGCCAGCAGCTTGGCAGGCGCTGGAAACACCATATATTTT

clone size: -
V gene: TRBV4-3
J gene: TRBJ1-6
D gene: -
CDR3 protein: CASSQDREEPLHF
CDR3 DNA: TGCGCCAGCAGCCAAGATCGAGAAGAGCCCCTCCACTTT

clone size: -
V gene: TRBV1
J gene: TRBJ2-7
D gene: -
CDR3 protein: CTSSQEGQANDYEQYF
CDR3 DNA: TGCACCAGCAGCCAAGAAGGACAGGCGAATGACTACGAGCAGTACTTC

clone size: -
V gene: TRBV2
J gene: TRBJ1-1
D gene: TRBD1
CDR3 protein: CASRFEGATEAFF
CDR3 DNA: TGTGCCAGCAGGTTTGAGGGGGCTACTGAAGCTTTCTTT

clone size: -
V gene: TRBV7-2
J gene: TRBJ1-1
D gene: -
CDR3 protein: CATTLQGRTEAFF
CDR3 DNA: TGTGCCACGACCCTTCAGGGTAGGACTGAAGCTTTCTTT

clone size: -
V gene: TRBV4-3
J gene: TRBJ2-5
D gene: TRBD1
CDR3 protein: CASSQDGAGTGGQTQYF
CDR3 DNA: TGCGCCAGCAGCCAAGATGGGGCCGGCACAGGGGGGCAGACCCAGTACTTC

clone size: once
V gene: TRBV9
J gene: TRBJ2-3
D gene: TRBD2
CDR3 protein: CASSVTSDPGTDTQYF
CDR3 DNA: TGTGCCAGCAGCGTAACTAGCGATCCGGGGACAGATACGCAGTATTTT

clone size: -
V gene: TRBV5-1
J gene: TRBJ1-5
D gene: -
CDR3 protein: CASSPGQGQPQHF
CDR3 DNA: TGCGCCAGCAGCCCCGGCCAGGGGCAGCCCCAGCATTTT

clone size: -
V gene: TRBV19
J gene: TRBJ1-3
D gene: TRBD1
CDR3 protein: CASRYRGQGSSGNTIYF
CDR3 DNA: TGTGCCAGTAGATACCGGGGACAGGGGTCCTCTGGAAACACCATATATTTT

clone size: -
V gene: TRBV5-5
J gene: TRBJ2-7
D gene: TRBD2
CDR3 protein: CASSPFQLAGNYEQYF
CDR3 DNA: TGTGCCAGCAGCCCATTCCAACTAGCGGGAAACTACGAGCAGTACTTC

clone size: few
V gene: TRBV9
J gene: TRBJ1-1
D gene: -
CDR3 protein: CASSVAHDSENTEAFF
CDR3 DNA: TGTGCCAGCAGCGTAGCCCATGACAGCGAGAACACTGAAGCTTTCTTT

clone size: -
V gene: TRBV11-2
J gene: TRBJ2-5
D gene: -
CDR3 protein: CASSIRTTGPGETQYF
CDR3 DNA: TGTGCCAGCAGCATTCGGACCACAGGGCCAGGAGAGACCCAGTACTTC

clone size: -
V gene: TRBV28
J gene: TRBJ1-1
D gene: -
CDR3 protein: CASSLSGSGEAFF
CDR3 DNA: TGTGCCAGCAGTTTATCTGGGTCGGGTGAAGCTTTCTTT

clone size: -
V gene: TRBV19
J gene: TRBJ2-7
D gene: -
CDR3 protein: CASTQAGGYEQYF
CDR3 DNA: TGTGCCAGTACCCAGGCCGGGGGCTACGAGCAGTACTTC

clone size: -
V gene: TRBV19
J gene: TRBJ2-3
D gene: TRBD2
CDR3 protein: CASKTSGSTDTQYF
CDR3 DNA: TGTGCCAGTAAGACTAGCGGGAGTACAGATACGCAGTATTTT

clone size: -
V gene: TRBV28
J gene: TRBJ2-1
D gene: TRBD2
CDR3 protein: CASSYGREGLLKSYNEQFF
CDR3 DNA: TGTGCCAGCAGCTACGGACGGGAGGGCCTACTGAAGTCCTACAATGAGCAGTTCTTC

clone size: -
V gene: TRBV11-3
J gene: TRBJ2-7
D gene: -
CDR3 protein: CASSQASRARSNEQYF
CDR3 DNA: TGTGCCAGCAGCCAAGCGTCCAGGGCGCGTTCCAACGAGCAGTACTTC

clone size: once
V gene: TRBV11-3
J gene: TRBJ2-2
D gene: TRBD2
CDR3 protein: CASSLRLAGPTGELFF
CDR3 DNA: TGTGCCAGCAGCCTCCGACTAGCGGGACCCACCGGGGAGCTGTTTTTT

clone size: -
V gene: TRBV12-3/TRBV12-4
J gene: TRBJ1-1
D gene: TRBD1
CDR3 protein: CASKRQGTEAFF
CDR3 DNA: TGTGCCAGCAAGAGACAGGGGACTGAAGCTTTCTTT

clone size: -
V gene: TRBV5-1
J gene: TRBJ1-2
D gene: TRBD1
CDR3 protein: CASSLFTGESYGYTF
CDR3 DNA: TGCGCCAGCAGCTTATTTACAGGGGAGAGCTATGGCTACACCTTC

clone size: -
V gene: TRBV5-5
J gene: TRBJ1-1
D gene: -
CDR3 protein: CASSTSGTRVNTEAFF
CDR3 DNA: TGTGCCAGCAGCACATCCGGGACACGGGTTAACACTGAAGCTTTCTTT

clone size: -
V gene: TRBV6-5
J gene: TRBJ1-3
D gene: -
CDR3 protein: CASSYRETGNTIYF
CDR3 DNA: TGTGCCAGCAGTTACAGAGAGACTGGAAACACCATATATTTT

clone size: -
V gene: TRBV5-1
J gene: TRBJ2-5
D gene: TRBD2
CDR3 protein: CASSPSRLAGVETQYF
CDR3 DNA: TGCGCCAGCAGCCCCTCGAGGCTAGCGGGAGTAGAGACCCAGTACTTC

clone size: few
V gene: TRBV7-2
J gene: TRBJ1-4
D gene: -
CDR3 protein: CASSLVGGLNEKLFF
CDR3 DNA: TGTGCCAGCAGCTTAGTCGGAGGGCTCAATGAAAAACTGTTTTTT

clone size: -
V gene: TRBV25-1
J gene: TRBJ2-5
D gene: -
CDR3 protein: CASSEWAPETQYF
CDR3 DNA: TGTGCCAGCAGTGAATGGGCCCCCGAGACCCAGTACTTC

clone size: -
V gene: TRBV5-4
J gene: TRBJ2-3
D gene: TRBD2
CDR3 protein: CASSLAERGPTDTQYF
CDR3 DNA: TGTGCCAGCAGCTTGGCTGAGCGGGGGCCCACAGATACGCAGTATTTT

clone size: -
V gene: TRBV2
J gene: TRBJ2-3
D gene: TRBD2
CDR3 protein: CASSDETISGRGQYF
CDR3 DNA: TGTGCCAGCAGTGACGAAACCATTAGCGGGAGGGGGCAGTATTTT

clone size: -
V gene: TRBV6-5
J gene: TRBJ2-6
D gene: -
CDR3 protein: CASSYSRASGANVLTF
CDR3 DNA: TGTGCCAGCAGTTACTCGAGGGCCTCCGGGGCCAACGTCCTGACTTTC

clone size: -
V gene: TRBV7-2
J gene: TRBJ2-3
D gene: TRBD2
CDR3 protein: CASSSGTGGTDTQYF
CDR3 DNA: TGTGCCAGCAGCAGCGGGACTGGAGGCACAGATACGCAGTATTTT

clone size: -
V gene: TRBV6-4
J gene: TRBJ1-1
D gene: -
CDR3 protein: CASSDPGRRVTEAFF
CDR3 DNA: TGTGCCAGCAGTGACCCCGGCCGCAGGGTTACTGAAGCTTTCTTT